This TCR beta chain comes out of a study of human T cells and chemical hapten exposure. Findings and limits, study-wide: After DPC sensitization, TCRs above 1 in 1000 frequency showed no change.

Time point defined: healthy volunteer bleed at 2 weeks. The template was total RNA from unfractionated whole blood. The CDR3 sequence is 15 residues long. Looked up from germline, CDR1 is MNHEY and CDR2 is SMNVEV (reference sequence). V lost 0 bases, J lost 7 bases, and 13 bases lay in between. TCRdb independently ran MiXCR on the RACE reads; one entry per CDR3 protein. The sample lists 130,000 or so distinct CDR3 sequences, approximately 10% seen once, with approximately 2% in the top ten. On this clonotype: As yet, its antigen is unknown.

This receptor was taken from a male donor in good health. Some clones in this sample may be carry-over from other donors' samples. This chain links TRBV27 with TRBJ2-1; D might be TRBD2 (6 bases). Sequencing was carried out using whole blood. CDR3 nucleotide sequence: TGTGCCAGCAGTTTATCGATTGGGGGGATTAATGAGCAGTTCTTC. Residues: CASSLSIGGINEQFF.